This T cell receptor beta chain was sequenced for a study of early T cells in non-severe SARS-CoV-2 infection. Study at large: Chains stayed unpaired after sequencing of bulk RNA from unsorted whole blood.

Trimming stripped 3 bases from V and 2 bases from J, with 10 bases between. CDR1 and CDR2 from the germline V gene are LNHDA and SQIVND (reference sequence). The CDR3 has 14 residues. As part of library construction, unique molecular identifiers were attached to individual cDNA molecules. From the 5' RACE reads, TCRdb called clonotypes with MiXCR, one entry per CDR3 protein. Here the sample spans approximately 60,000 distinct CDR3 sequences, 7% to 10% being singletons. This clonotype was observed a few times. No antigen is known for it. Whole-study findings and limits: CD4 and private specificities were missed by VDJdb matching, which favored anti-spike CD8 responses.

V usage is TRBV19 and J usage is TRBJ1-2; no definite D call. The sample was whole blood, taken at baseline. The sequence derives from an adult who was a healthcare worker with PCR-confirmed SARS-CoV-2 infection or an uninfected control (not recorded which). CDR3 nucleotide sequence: TGTGCCAGTAGTATGCCTACATGGAACTATGGCTACACCTTC. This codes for CASSMPTWNYGYTF. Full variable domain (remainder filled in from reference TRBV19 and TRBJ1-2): DGGITQSPKYLFRKEGQNVTLSCEQNLNHDAMYWYRQDPGQGLRLIYYSQIVNDFQKGDIAEGYSVSREKKESFPLTVTSAQKNPTAFYLCASSMPTWNYGYTFGSGTRLTVV.